A single sample gave rise to the 2 T cell receptor beta chains below, sequenced in a study of blood T cell repertoires in COVID-19. Measured with immunoSEQ multiplex PCR; TCRdb has only the in-frame clones, and not every one. The sample consists of over 90,000 clones, roughly 76% of them appearing once. The sequenced sample consisted of peripheral blood. The source is a man aged 80 or over with COVID-19, enrolled during active disease.

This chain connects TRBV18 to TRBJ1-1; D perhaps matches TRBD1 (5 bases). The germline gives CDR1 KGHSH, CDR2 LQKENI. The CDR3 is 12 amino acids. V was shortened by 3 bases and J by 8 bases, with 10 bases between the two germline ends. CDR3 nucleotide sequence: TGTGCCAGCTCACCGGGGGGGGTAGAAGCTTTCTTT. It translates to CASSPGGVEAFF. The full variable domain, rest sourced from reference TRBV18 and TRBJ1-1, is NAGVMQNPRHLVRRRGQEARLRCSPMKGHSHVYWYRQLPEEGLKFMVYLQKENIIDESGMPKERFSAEFPKEGPSILRIQQVVRGDSAAYFCASSPGGVEAFFGQGTRLTVV.

The chain combines TRBV7-2 with TRBJ2-1, with 11 nucleotides matching TRBD2. Per germline, CDR1 SGHTA and CDR2 FQGNSA. This CDR3 is 17 amino acids long. The V segment lost 5 bases and the J segment 3 bases; nucleotides outside the gene matches: 9. The CDR3 sequence: CASSAMSTSGNYNEQFF. The CDR3 region has the DNA TGTGCCAGCAGCGCGATGTCGACTAGCGGGAACTACAATGAGCAGTTCTTC.